This TCR beta chain was obtained from a study of human T cells and chemical hapten exposure. V shed 0 bases and J 9 bases; nucleotides not matched to a gene: 4. CDR3 length: 15 residues. TCRdb processed the RACE reads anew with MiXCR; each CDR3 protein has one entry. Of 180,000 or so distinct CDR3 sequences in the sample, about 20% were seen once. The time point is: patch test 1, 2 weeks after DPC sensitization. As to treatment: therapeutic diphenylcyclopropenone sensitization with weekly scalp DPC. The clonotype comes from a woman between 45 and 60 years old with alopecia areata. Some clones in this sample may be carry-over from other donors' samples. The gene calls are TRBV12-3 or TRBV12-4 and TRBJ2-1, with 11 nucleotides matching TRBD2. Sequencing used whole blood, obtained in connection with sensitization to the hapten diphenylcyclopropenone (DPC). In nucleotides, the CDR3 is TGTGCCAGCAGTTTAGCTAGCGGGAGGGCCCTTGAGCAGTTCTTC. Amino acids: CASSLASGRALEQFF.